This TCR beta chain stems from a study of blood T cell repertoires in COVID-19. Study summary: COVID-19 samples collected from the United States, Italy and Spain covered acute and convalescent phases. T cells, B-cell-depleted T cells, or PBMCs provided the cDNA or gDNA that served as material.

Of note for this clone: The same CDR3 can be traced to other DNA sequences in this sample.

Original data processing: Estimation of nucleated cell counts relied on the amplification of reference gene primers. TCRdb's table, derived via immunoSEQ multiplex PCR, lists solely in-frame clones and lacks some. V and J calls and clone size follow that table, whereas D and trimming were derived from the DNA. Here the sample spans approximately 72,000 clones, around 90% being singletons. Germline V gene lookup returns CDR1 SGHNT and CDR2 YENEEA. V was clipped by 0 bases and J by 2 bases, with 8 bases between them. There are 14 residues in the CDR3. Sequencing was done on a sample of peripheral blood. The sequence was collected from a middle-aged man with acute or convalescent COVID-19. The genes are TRBV11-3 and TRBJ2-7; the D gene is possibly TRBD1 (5 bases). The CDR3 region has the DNA TGTGCCAGCAGCTTAGATTCAGGGCCCTACGAGCAGTACTTC. As protein: CASSLDSGPYEQYF.